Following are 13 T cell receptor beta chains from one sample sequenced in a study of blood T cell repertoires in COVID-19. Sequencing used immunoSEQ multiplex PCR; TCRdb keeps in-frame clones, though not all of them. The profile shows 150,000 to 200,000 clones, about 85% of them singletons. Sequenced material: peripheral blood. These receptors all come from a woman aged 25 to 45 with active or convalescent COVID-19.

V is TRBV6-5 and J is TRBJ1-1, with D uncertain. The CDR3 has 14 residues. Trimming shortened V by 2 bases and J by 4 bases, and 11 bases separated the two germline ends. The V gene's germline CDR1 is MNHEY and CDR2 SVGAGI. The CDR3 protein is CASSYGGGSTEAFF. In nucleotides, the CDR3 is TGTGCCAGCAGTTACGGCGGCGGATCCACTGAAGCTTTCTTT.

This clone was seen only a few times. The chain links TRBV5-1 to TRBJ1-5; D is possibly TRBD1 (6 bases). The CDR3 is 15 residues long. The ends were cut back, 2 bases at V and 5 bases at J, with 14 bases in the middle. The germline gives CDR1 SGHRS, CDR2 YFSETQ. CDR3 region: CASSFKPGQDQPQHF. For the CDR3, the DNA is TGCGCCAGCAGCTTTAAACCGGGACAAGATCAGCCCCAGCATTTT.

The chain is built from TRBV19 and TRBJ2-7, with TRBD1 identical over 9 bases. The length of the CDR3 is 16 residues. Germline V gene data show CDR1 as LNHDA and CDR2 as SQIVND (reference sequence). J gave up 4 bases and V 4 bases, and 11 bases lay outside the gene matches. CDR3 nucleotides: TGTGCCAGTAGTAAGGGCTCCGGGACAGGGCAGTACGAGCAGTACTTC. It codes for CASSKGSGTGQYEQYF. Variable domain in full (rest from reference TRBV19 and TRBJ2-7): DGGITQSPKYLFRKEGQNVTLSCEQNLNHDAMYWYRQDPGQGLRLIYYSQIVNDFQKGDIAEGYSVSREKKESFPLTVTSAQKNPTAFYLCASSKGSGTGQYEQYFGPGTRLTVT.

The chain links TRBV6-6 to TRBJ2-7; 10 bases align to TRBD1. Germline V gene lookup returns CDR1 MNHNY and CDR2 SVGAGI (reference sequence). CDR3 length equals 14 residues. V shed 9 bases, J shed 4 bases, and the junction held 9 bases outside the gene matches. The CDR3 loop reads CASSFGQGGYEQYF. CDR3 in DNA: TGTGCCAGTTCCTTCGGACAGGGGGGGTACGAGCAGTACTTC.

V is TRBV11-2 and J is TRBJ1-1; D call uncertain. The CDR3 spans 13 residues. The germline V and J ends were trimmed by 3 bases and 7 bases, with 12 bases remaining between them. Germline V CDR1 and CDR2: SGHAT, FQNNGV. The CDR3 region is CASSFTGVHEAFF. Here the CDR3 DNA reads TGTGCCAGCAGCTTTACCGGGGTTCATGAAGCTTTCTTT.

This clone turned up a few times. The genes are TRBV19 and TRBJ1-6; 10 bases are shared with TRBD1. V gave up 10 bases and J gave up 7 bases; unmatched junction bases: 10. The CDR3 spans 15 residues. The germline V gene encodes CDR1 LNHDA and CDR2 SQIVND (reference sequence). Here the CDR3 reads CATYGGQGYNSPLHF. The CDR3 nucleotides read TGTGCCACATATGGGGGACAGGGGTACAATTCACCCCTCCACTTT. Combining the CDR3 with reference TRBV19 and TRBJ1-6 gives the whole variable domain DGGITQSPKYLFRKEGQNVTLSCEQNLNHDAMYWYRQDPGQGLRLIYYSQIVNDFQKGDIAEGYSVSREKKESFPLTVTSAQKNPTAFYLCATYGGQGYNSPLHFGNGTRLTVT.

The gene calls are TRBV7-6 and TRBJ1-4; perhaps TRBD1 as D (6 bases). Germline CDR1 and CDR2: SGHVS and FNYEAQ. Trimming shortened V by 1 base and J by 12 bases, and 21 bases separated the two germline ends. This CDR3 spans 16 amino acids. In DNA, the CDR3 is TGTGCCAGCAGCTTAGGACTCAGGGGCGTTTACCGGGAACTGTTTTTT. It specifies CASSLGLRGVYRELFF.

The CDR3 DNA is TGTGCCAGCAGCCAAGATTTTACAGGGGCCCAGACCCAGTACTTC. It codes for CASSQDFTGAQTQYF. This chain uses TRBV3-1 (or the pseudogene TRBV3-2) with TRBJ2-5; 7 bases are a match to TRBD1. From germline, CDR1 is LGHDT and CDR2 YNNKEL (reference sequence). V shed 0 bases, J shed 6 bases, and the junction held 7 bases outside the gene matches. There are 15 residues in the CDR3.

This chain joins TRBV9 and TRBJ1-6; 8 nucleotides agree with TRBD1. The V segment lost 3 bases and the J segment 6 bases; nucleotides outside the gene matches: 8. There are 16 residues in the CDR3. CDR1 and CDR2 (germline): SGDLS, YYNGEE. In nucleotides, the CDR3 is TGTGCCAGCAGCGCCGAACAGGGGGGCATTAATTCACCCCTCCACTTT. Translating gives CASSAEQGGINSPLHF.

The CDR3 DNA reads as TGTGCCAGCAGTTCCTTTTATCAGCCCCAGCATTTT. Translation gives CASSSFYQPQHF. The rearrangement joins TRBV28 to TRBJ1-5; no definite D call. CDR3 length: 12 residues. V dropped 4 bases and J dropped 5 bases, with 6 bases sitting between them. Germline CDR1 is MDHEN and CDR2 is SYDVKM.

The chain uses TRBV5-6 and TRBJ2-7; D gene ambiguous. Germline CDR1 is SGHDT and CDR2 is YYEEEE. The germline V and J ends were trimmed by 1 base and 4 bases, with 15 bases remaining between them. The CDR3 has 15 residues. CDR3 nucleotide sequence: TGTGCCAGCAGCTTGATGGGCAGTGCCCTGTACGAGCAGTACTTC. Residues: CASSLMGSALYEQYF.

The CDR3, as DNA: TGTGCCAGCACCGGGCAGGGCTCCTACGAGCAGTACTTC. Protein product: CASTGQGSYEQYF. This rearrangement joins TRBV6-6 to TRBJ2-7; D perhaps matches TRBD1 (5 bases). The CDR3 sequence is 13 residues long. Germline lookup yields CDR1 MNHNY and CDR2 SVGAGI (reference sequence). V gave up 7 bases and J gave up 0 bases, with 10 bases separating them.

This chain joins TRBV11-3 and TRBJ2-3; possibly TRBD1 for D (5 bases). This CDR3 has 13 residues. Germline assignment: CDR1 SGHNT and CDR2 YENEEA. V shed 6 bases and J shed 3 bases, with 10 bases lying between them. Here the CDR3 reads CASSWPGTDTQYF. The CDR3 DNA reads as TGTGCCAGCAGTTGGCCAGGGACAGATACGCAGTATTTT.